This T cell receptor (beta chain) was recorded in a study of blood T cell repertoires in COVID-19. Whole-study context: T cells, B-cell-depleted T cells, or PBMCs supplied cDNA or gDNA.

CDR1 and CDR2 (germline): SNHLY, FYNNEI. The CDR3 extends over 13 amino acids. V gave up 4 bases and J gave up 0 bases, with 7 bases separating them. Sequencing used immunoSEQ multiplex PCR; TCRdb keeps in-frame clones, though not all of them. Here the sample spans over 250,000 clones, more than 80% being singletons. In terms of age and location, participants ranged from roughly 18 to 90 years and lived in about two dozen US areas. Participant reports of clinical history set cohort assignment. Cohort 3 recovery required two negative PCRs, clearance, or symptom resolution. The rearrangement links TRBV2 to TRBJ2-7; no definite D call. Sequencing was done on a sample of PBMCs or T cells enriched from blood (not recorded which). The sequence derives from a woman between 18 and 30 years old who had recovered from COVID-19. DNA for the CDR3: TGTGCCAGCAGTGGTGACACCTCCTACGAGCAGTACTTC. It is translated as CASSGDTSYEQYF.